This TCR beta chain was observed in a study of T cell responses to AZD1222 COVID-19 vaccine. Study results and limitations: Only after the peak T cell response were repertoires sampled.

Measured with immunoSEQ multiplex PCR; TCRdb has only the in-frame clones, and not every one. The sample includes roughly 190,000 clones, 80% to 95% seen only once; the top ten take roughly 3.8%. A word on this clone: The antigen is unknown.

The specimen comprised peripheral blood, sampled on day 0 of AZD1222 vaccination. This clonotype originated in an adult in good health.

The CDR3 spells CASSQRTTSYGYTF. The CDR3 DNA follows: TGTGCCAGCAGTCAACGGACAACCTCCTATGGCTACACCTTC. V and J are TRBV6-5 and TRBJ1-2, with D possibly TRBD1 on 5 matching bases. This CDR3 contains 14 residues. With 5 bases removed from V and 4 bases from J, the gap between germline ends came to 14 bases. Germline V gene sequence: CDR1 MNHEY, CDR2 SVGAGI.